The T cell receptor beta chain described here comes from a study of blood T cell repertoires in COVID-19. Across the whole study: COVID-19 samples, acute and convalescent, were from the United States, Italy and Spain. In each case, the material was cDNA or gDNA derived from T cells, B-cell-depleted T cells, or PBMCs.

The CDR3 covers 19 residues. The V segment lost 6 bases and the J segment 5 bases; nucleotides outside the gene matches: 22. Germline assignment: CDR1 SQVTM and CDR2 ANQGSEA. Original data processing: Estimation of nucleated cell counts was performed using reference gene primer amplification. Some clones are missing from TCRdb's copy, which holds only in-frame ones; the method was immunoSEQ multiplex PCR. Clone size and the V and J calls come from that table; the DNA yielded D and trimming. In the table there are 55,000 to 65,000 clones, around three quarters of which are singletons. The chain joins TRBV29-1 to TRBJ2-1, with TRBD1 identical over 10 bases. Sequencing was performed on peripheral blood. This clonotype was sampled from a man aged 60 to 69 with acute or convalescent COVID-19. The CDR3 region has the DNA TGCAGCGTCTCCTTAATGACAGGGGGCAGAGTTACGGTTGACAATGAGCAGTTCTTC. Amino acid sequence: CSVSLMTGGRVTVDNEQFF.